The text below deals with one T cell receptor beta chain. This record comes from a study of blood T cell repertoires in COVID-19. At the level of the study: Researchers got acute and convalescent COVID-19 samples from the United States, Italy and Spain. T cells, B-cell-depleted T cells, or PBMCs provided the cDNA or gDNA that served as material.

Original processing notes: Nucleated cell number was recorded as an estimate derived from reference gene primer amplification. Only in-frame clones appear in the TCRdb table, and some are missing; sequencing was by immunoSEQ multiplex PCR. V, J and clone size derive from that table, while D and trimming were established from the DNA sequence. The data show 150,000 to 200,000 clones, around nine tenths seen once. Seattle's cohort entered during active infection and was followed longitudinally. Trimming removed 6 bases from V and 6 bases from J; junction bases left unmatched: 8. Per the germline V gene, CDR1 is SQVTM and CDR2 is ANQGSEA. This CDR3 has 12 amino acids.

Sequenced input: peripheral blood. This clonotype originated in a woman in her seventies with COVID-19, enrolled during active disease. This chain joins TRBV29-1 and TRBJ2-7, with 7 bases aligning to TRBD1. The CDR3 sequence is CSVGRQGAEQYF. The CDR3 DNA is TGCAGCGTGGGGAGACAGGGCGCCGAGCAGTACTTC.